This TCR beta chain was obtained from a study of cytomegalovirus exposure and HLA in healthy donors. PCR amplification relied on 60 Vbeta primers (plus 13 Jbeta primers). TCRdb's copy holds only in-frame clones and misses some; the assay was immunoSEQ multiplex PCR. The sample contains around 100,000 clones, around four fifths of which appear only once. Germline CDR1 and CDR2: SEHNR and FQNEAQ (reference sequence). The CDR3 has 15 amino acids. V trimming: 5 bases; J trimming: 5 bases; junction bases outside the gene matches: 9. The source material was PBMCs. This TCR came from a woman aged 35 to 49 in good health and CMV-seronegative. The chain combines TRBV7-9 with TRBJ2-7; 10 bases align to TRBD1. CDR3 in DNA: TGTGCCAGCAGCCTTATCCGGGACAGGGGCCACGAGCAGTACTTC. It translates to CASSLIRDRGHEQYF.